This TCR beta chain was found in a study of shared clonotypes between healthy human individuals. Selected positively for CCR7 and CD45RO-negative, naive CD8 cells excluded terminally differentiated effector memory CD45RA+ cells. Splitting of each subset's genomic DNA was done evenly across several immunoSEQ plates. For sorted subsets, about 0.2 ug DNA per replicate equaled approximately 30,000 T cell genomes. This table comes from immunoSEQ multiplex PCR, and its TCRdb copy is limited to in-frame clones, with some not included. The sample shows roughly 2,000,000 clones, roughly 95% of them seen only once. For this clone: Its specificity is not known.

Study results and limitations: Relative to clonotypes present in all four donors, those not shared had lower generation probabilities.

This CDR3 has 15 residues. Trimming removed 1 base from V and 9 bases from J, with 16 bases in between. Germline CDR1 reads LGHNA; CDR2 reads YSLEER. The rearrangement links TRBV4-3 to TRBJ2-4, with D unresolved. Sequenced sample: naive CD8+ T cells from PBMCs. This sequence was found in a man between 18 and 29 years old in good health. Some clones in this sample may be carry-over from other donors' samples. The chain's CDR3 is CASSQGSDGSSIQYF. CDR3 coding DNA: TGCGCCAGCAGCCAAGGTTCGGACGGCTCGTCCATTCAGTACTTC.